Presented here are 4 T cell receptor beta chains from one specimen sequenced in a study of blood T cell repertoires in COVID-19. Profiled with immunoSEQ multiplex PCR; TCRdb holds only in-frame clones, not every one. This table has about 100,000 clones, approximately 87% appearing once. The sample was peripheral blood. The receptors stem from a middle-aged man with acute or convalescent COVID-19.

V is TRBV24-1 and J is TRBJ2-5; TRBD1 matches at 9 bases. The germline V gene encodes CDR1 KGHDR and CDR2 SFDVKD. There are 15 residues in the CDR3. The V segment lost 3 bases and the J segment 1 base; nucleotides outside the gene matches: 2. CDR3 in DNA: TGTGCCACCAGTGATCCGACAGGGGGCCAAGAGACCCAGTACTTC. It codes for CATSDPTGGQETQYF.

The chain joins TRBV28 to TRBJ2-1; 10 bases match TRBD2. Germline V gene sequence: CDR1 MDHEN, CDR2 SYDVKM. Unmatched junction bases numbered 10, after V lost 5 bases and J lost 3 bases. The CDR3 is 17 residues long. CDR3: CASSLIAGGSGYNEQFF. The CDR3 nucleotides read TGTGCCAGCAGTCTGATAGCGGGGGGATCTGGCTACAATGAGCAGTTCTTC.

The chain has TRBV2 and TRBJ2-2; possibly TRBD2 for D (5 bases). The CDR3 is 15 amino acids. Trimming removed 6 bases from V and 0 bases from J, with 11 bases in between. Germline V gene sequence: CDR1 SNHLY, CDR2 FYNNEI. The CDR3 loop is CASSPGRANTGELFF. In DNA form, the CDR3 reads TGTGCCAGCAGCCCGGGAAGGGCGAACACCGGGGAGCTGTTTTTT. The full variable domain, with the rest looked up from reference TRBV2 and TRBJ2-2, is EPEVTQTPSHQVTQMGQEVILRCVPISNHLYFYWYRQILGQKVEFLVSFYNNEISEKSEIFDDQFSVERPDGSNFTLKIRSTKLEDSAMYFCASSPGRANTGELFFGEGSRLTVL.

The gene calls are TRBV6-2 or TRBV6-3 and TRBJ1-5, with 11 nucleotides matching TRBD1. The CDR3 has 18 amino acids. Germline trimming cut 6 bases from V and 6 bases from J; bases unmatched to any gene: 16. Germline CDR1 is MNHEY and CDR2 is SVGEGT. The CDR3 here is CASSPVLDRGLRPQPQHF. Here the CDR3 DNA reads TGTGCCAGCAGCCCTGTCTTGGACAGGGGGCTTCGACCTCAGCCCCAGCATTTT.